This TCR beta chain was retrieved from a study of T cells after yellow fever vaccination. Germline loops: CDR1 SNHLY, CDR2 FYNNEI. V lost 3 bases and J lost 6; bases outside the gene matches: 5. The CDR3 loop spans 15 amino acids. MiXCR, run by TCRdb on the 5' RACE reads, gives a single entry per CDR3 protein. This table has around 500,000 distinct CDR3 sequences, 21% appearing once. Sequencing used PBMCs, obtained roughly 20 days after the first yellow fever vaccination. The chain has TRBV2 and TRBJ1-5; 10 bases fit TRBD1. This receptor was identified in a man aged 18-30 years who received the YFV17D yellow fever vaccine. In DNA form, the CDR3 reads TGTGCCAGCAGTGAGCAGACAGGGGGCGGTCAGCCCCAGCATTTT. Its protein is CASSEQTGGGQPQHF.